A selection of T cell receptor beta chains follows, all from one sample in a study of tumor and adjacent non-tumor tissue in lung cancer. TCRdb re-called the multiplex PCR reads through MiXCR, storing one row per CDR3 protein. Here the sample spans about 50,000 distinct CDR3 sequences, 74% being singletons. Sequencing used distant non-tumor lung tissue. These receptors all come from a woman aged 55-69 years with non-small cell lung cancer. The CDR3 runs from the conserved cysteine through the conserved F or W. The order of the fields is clone size, CDR3 length, D gene, V gene, J gene, CDR3 protein, CDR3 DNA. The D gene is left open where the match is weak. A clone size is listed for some rows: how often the clone was seen (once, few, many), or a class if it is expanded.

size: .; length: 13; D: .; V: TRBV12-3/TRBV12-4; J: TRBJ2-5; CDR3: CDSSLVLKETHYF; DNA: TGTGACAGCAGTTTAGTGCTGAAGGAGACCCACTACTTC
size: .; length: 14; D: TRBD1; V: TRBV13; J: TRBJ2-2; CDR3: CASSTWTGGRELFF; DNA: TGTGCCAGCAGCACCTGGACAGGGGGCCGGGAGCTGTTTTTT
size: once; length: 17; D: .; V: TRBV6-1; J: TRBJ2-3; CDR3: CASPPGVSSEGPDTQYF; DNA: TGTGCCAGCCCCCCGGGGGTCTCTAGCGAGGGGCCAGATACGCAGTATTTT
size: .; length: 14; D: .; V: TRBV20-1; J: TRBJ1-5; CDR3: CSARRQGKNQPQHF; DNA: TGCAGTGCTCGTCGACAAGGGAAGAATCAGCCCCAGCATTTT
size: .; length: 14; D: TRBD2; V: TRBV11-2; J: TRBJ2-1; CDR3: CASSFSGDYNEHFF; DNA: TGTGCCAGCAGCTTTAGCGGGGACTACAATGAGCACTTCTTC
size: .; length: 14; D: .; V: TRBV11-3; J: TRBJ2-7; CDR3: CAGSLYTGTYEKYF; DNA: TGTGCCGGCAGCTTATATACGGGAACCTACGAGAAGTACTTC
size: .; length: 13; D: .; V: TRBV10-1; J: TRBJ2-5; CDR3: CTRSIQPQETQYF; DNA: TGCACCCGCAGCATCCAGCCCCAAGAGACCCAGTACTTC
size: .; length: 16; D: TRBD2; V: TRBV9; J: TRBJ2-5; CDR3: CASSQSVAGGQETQYF; DNA: TGTGCCAGCAGCCAAAGTGTAGCGGGGGGGCAAGAGACCCAGTACTTC
size: .; length: 15; D: .; V: TRBV4-3; J: TRBJ2-3; CDR3: CAISREGRSTDTQYF; DNA: TGCGCCATTAGCCGAGAAGGGAGAAGCACAGATACGCAGTATTTT
size: .; length: 13; D: .; V: TRBV4-3; J: TRBJ2-7; CDR3: CASRGTVRDKQYF; DNA: TGCGCCAGCAGGGGGACAGTGCGGGACAAGCAGTACTTC
size: .; length: 13; D: .; V: TRBV28; J: TRBJ1-2; CDR3: CASSLTGIYGNTF; DNA: TGTGCCAGCAGTTTAACAGGCATCTACGGCAACACCTTC
size: many; length: 12; D: .; V: TRBV28; J: TRBJ1-4; CDR3: CASGERGEKLFF; DNA: TGTGCCAGCGGCGAGAGGGGAGAAAAACTGTTTTTT
size: .; length: 14; D: .; V: TRBV4-1; J: TRBJ1-1; CDR3: CASSHTQGANETFF; DNA: TGCGCCAGCAGCCACACACAGGGTGCTAATGAAACTTTCTTT
size: .; length: 17; D: .; V: TRBV11-1; J: TRBJ2-1; CDR3: CASSQGFAASTYNEQFF; DNA: TGTGCCAGCAGTCAGGGTTTCGCAGCGAGCACATACAATGAGCAGTTCTTC
size: .; length: 17; D: TRBD2; V: TRBV6-6; J: TRBJ2-3; CDR3: CDIATRLAGGLADTQYF; DNA: TGTGACATTGCCACCAGACTAGCGGGAGGGTTGGCAGATACGCAGTATTTT
size: .; length: 14; D: .; V: TRBV11-2; J: TRBJ2-5; CDR3: CASSLEGTVGTQYF; DNA: TGTGCCAGCAGCTTAGAGGGCACCGTTGGGACCCAGTACTTT
size: .; length: 13; D: .; V: TRBV7-2; J: TRBJ2-7; CDR3: CASSLSRSYEQYF; DNA: TGTGCCAGCAGCTTAAGTCGGAGCTACGAGCAGTACTTC
size: .; length: 15; D: .; V: TRBV6-6; J: TRBJ1-5; CDR3: CANSFIGRRNQPQHF; DNA: TGTGCCAACAGCTTTATTGGGCGGCGCAATCAGCCCCAGCATTTT
size: .; length: 15; D: TRBD2; V: TRBV4-3; J: TRBJ2-3; CDR3: CANSQGTSWADTQYF; DNA: TGCGCCAATAGCCAAGGGACTAGCTGGGCAGATACGCAGTATTTT
size: .; length: 13; D: TRBD1; V: TRBV29-1; J: TRBJ2-3; CDR3: CSVRRGIEDTQCF; DNA: TGCAGCGTCCGCAGGGGGATTGAAGATACGCAGTGTTTT
size: .; length: 13; D: .; V: TRBV12-3/TRBV12-4; J: TRBJ2-2; CDR3: CASGFTGSGELYF; DNA: TGTGCCAGCGGTTTCACAGGGTCCGGGGAGCTGTATTTT
size: .; length: 13; D: TRBD2; V: TRBV12-3/TRBV12-4; J: TRBJ2-5; CDR3: CTSTPGGQGTQYF; DNA: TGTACCAGCACTCCGGGAGGACAAGGGACCCAGTACTTC
size: .; length: 15; D: .; V: TRBV30; J: TRBJ2-7; CDR3: CAWSVAESSSYEQYF; DNA: TGTGCCTGGAGTGTCGCGGAGTCGAGCTCCTACGAGCAGTATTTC
size: .; length: 11; D: .; V: TRBV4-3; J: TRBJ2-1; CDR3: CASSQSGEQSF; DNA: TGCGCCAGCAGCCAGAGTGGGGAGCAGTCCTTC
size: .; length: 12; D: .; V: TRBV12-3/TRBV12-4; J: TRBJ1-2; CDR3: CASKGDDFGYTF; DNA: TGTGCCAGCAAGGGGGACGACTTTGGCTACACCTTC
size: .; length: 15; D: TRBD1; V: TRBV11-3; J: TRBJ2-2; CDR3: CASSSGTGVTVELSF; DNA: TGTGCCAGCAGCTCCGGGACAGGGGTCACCGTGGAGCTGTCTTTT
size: once; length: 15; D: .; V: TRBV28; J: TRBJ1-1; CDR3: CASRPTGGLGAGAFF; DNA: TGTGCCAGCAGACCTACCGGGGGGCTGGGGGCTGGAGCTTTCTTT
size: .; length: 14; D: .; V: TRBV6-5; J: TRBJ1-2; CDR3: CASSQGPGDYGYIF; DNA: TGCGCCAGCAGCCAGGGACCCGGTGACTATGGCTACATCTTC
size: .; length: 12; D: .; V: TRBV7-6; J: TRBJ2-7; CDR3: CASSFTSCEQYF; DNA: TGTGCCAGCAGCTTTACAAGTTGCGAGCAGTACTTC
size: .; length: 16; D: .; V: TRBV4-3; J: TRBJ1-1; CDR3: CASSQEYYKEDTEALF; DNA: TGCGCCAGCAGCCAAGAATACTACAAGGAGGACACTGAAGCTCTCTTT
size: few; length: 13; D: .; V: TRBV28; J: TRBJ1-4; CDR3: CVSKRAINEKLFF; DNA: TGTGTCAGCAAGAGGGCCATTAATGAAAAACTGTTTTTT
size: many; length: 14; D: TRBD2; V: TRBV5-5; J: TRBJ2-3; CDR3: CASSLGLAGDTQYF; DNA: TGTGCCAGCAGCTTGGGACTAGCGGGAGATACGCAGTATTTT
size: .; length: 15; D: .; V: TRBV5-1; J: TRBJ2-1; CDR3: CASNSWTDSYNEQFF; DNA: TGCGCCAGCAACTCATGGACGGATTCCTACAATGAGCAGTTCTTC
size: .; length: 16; D: .; V: TRBV11-3; J: TRBJ2-3; CDR3: CASSPRQKEGTDMQYF; DNA: TGTGCCAGCAGCCCCCGTCAGAAGGAGGGCACAGATATGCAGTATTTT
size: .; length: 15; D: TRBD2; V: TRBV11-2; J: TRBJ2-5; CDR3: CASSHSGGTWETQYF; DNA: TGTGCCAGCAGCCACAGCGGGGGTACGTGGGAGACCCAGTACTTC
size: many; length: 15; D: .; V: TRBV6-2/TRBV6-3; J: TRBJ2-3; CDR3: CASTGEKGNTDTQYF; DNA: TGTGCCAGCACCGGGGAGAAGGGGAACACAGATACGCAGTATTTT
size: .; length: 17; D: TRBD2; V: TRBV5-6; J: TRBJ2-1; CDR3: CASSLLSSGGAWSEQIF; DNA: TGTGCCAGCAGCTTGTTATCCAGCGGGGGGGCGTGGAGTGAGCAAATCTTC
size: .; length: 15; D: .; V: TRBV18; J: TRBJ2-6; CDR3: CASSPSSSGANVLTF; DNA: TGTGCAAGCTCACCATCCAGCTCTGGGGCCAACGTCCTGACTTTC
size: .; length: 14; D: .; V: TRBV5-4; J: TRBJ1-2; CDR3: CASSLRGINYGYVF; DNA: TGTGCCAGCAGCTTACGGGGCATTAACTATGGCTACGTCTTC
size: .; length: 16; D: TRBD1; V: TRBV12-3/TRBV12-4; J: TRBJ2-3; CDR3: CASSSTGTGATVMQYF; DNA: TGTGCCAGCAGTTCGACCGGGACAGGGGCGACAGTTATGCAGTATTTT
size: .; length: 15; D: .; V: TRBV4-3; J: TRBJ2-5; CDR3: CASNRHRDLQETQYF; DNA: TGCGCCAGCAACCGACATCGGGACTTACAAGAGACCCAGTACTTC
size: .; length: 14; D: .; V: TRBV12-3/TRBV12-4; J: TRBJ2-5; CDR3: CDNSLRHGEQTQYF; DNA: TGTGACAACAGTTTACGGCATGGCGAACAGACCCAGTACTTC
size: .; length: 15; D: .; V: TRBV7-9; J: TRBJ2-3; CDR3: CASNLGAASTDTQYF; DNA: TGTGCCAGCAACCTAGGGGCAGCCTCTACAGATACGCAGTATTTT
size: .; length: 15; D: TRBD1; V: TRBV12-3/TRBV12-4; J: TRBJ2-4; CDR3: CASSATGGGKNIQYF; DNA: TGTGCCAGCAGTGCAACAGGGGGTGGCAAAAACATCCAGTACTTC
size: .; length: 15; D: .; V: TRBV5-4; J: TRBJ2-4; CDR3: CASSGFGLTKNIQYF; DNA: TGTGCCAGTAGCGGATTTGGACTAACCAAAAACATTCAGTACTTC
size: many; length: 15; D: .; V: TRBV28; J: TRBJ1-6; CDR3: CASKPGEGPGSPLHF; DNA: TGTGCCAGCAAACCCGGGGAGGGGCCAGGGTCACCCCTCCACTTT
size: .; length: 14; D: .; V: TRBV20-1; J: TRBJ2-4; CDR3: CSAGPGTEKNIQYF; DNA: TGCAGTGCTGGCCCCGGGACGGAAAAAAACATTCAGTACTTC
size: .; length: 16; D: .; V: TRBV4-1; J: TRBJ2-5; CDR3: CASSQARTSGQETRYF; DNA: TGCGCCAGCAGCCAAGCGCGGACAAGCGGCCAAGAGACCCGGTACTTC
size: .; length: 17; D: .; V: TRBV11-3; J: TRBJ2-5; CDR3: CASRLGGFGGFQETQYF; DNA: TGTGCCAGCAGATTAGGAGGATTCGGAGGGTTCCAAGAGACCCAGTACTTC
size: .; length: 14; D: .; V: TRBV11-3; J: TRBJ1-4; CDR3: CASSSDKGQERLFF; DNA: TGTGCCAGCAGCTCGGACAAGGGGCAAGAAAGACTGTTTTTT
size: .; length: 13; D: .; V: TRBV7-8; J: TRBJ1-2; CDR3: CASSLGEVYGYTF; DNA: TGTGCCAGTAGCTTAGGCGAAGTCTATGGCTACACCTTC
size: few; length: 14; D: .; V: TRBV11-2; J: TRBJ2-5; CDR3: CASKGPDNQETQYF; DNA: TGTGCCAGCAAGGGGCCGGACAACCAAGAGACCCAGTACTTC
size: .; length: 14; D: .; V: TRBV29-1; J: TRBJ1-1; CDR3: CIDVAGRGQTEAFF; DNA: TGCATCGATGTCGCCGGACGAGGACAGACCGAAGCTTTCTTT
size: .; length: 17; D: TRBD1; V: TRBV28; J: TRBJ2-4; CDR3: CTSSSPQGGLTKNIQYF; DNA: TGTACAAGCAGTAGCCCACAGGGGGGACTCACCAAAAACATTCAGTACTTC
size: once; length: 14; D: .; V: TRBV4-2; J: TRBJ2-7; CDR3: CASSQGGEPYGQYF; DNA: TGTGCCAGCAGCCAAGGTGGGGAACCCTACGGGCAATACTTC
size: .; length: 14; D: .; V: TRBV29-1; J: TRBJ1-3; CDR3: CSVGETESGNTIYF; DNA: TGCAGCGTGGGCGAGACGGAGTCTGGAAACACCATATATTTT
size: .; length: 14; D: TRBD2; V: TRBV7-2; J: TRBJ2-3; CDR3: CASSPRLATDTQYF; DNA: TGTGCCAGCAGCCCCCGACTAGCGACAGATACGCAGTATTTT